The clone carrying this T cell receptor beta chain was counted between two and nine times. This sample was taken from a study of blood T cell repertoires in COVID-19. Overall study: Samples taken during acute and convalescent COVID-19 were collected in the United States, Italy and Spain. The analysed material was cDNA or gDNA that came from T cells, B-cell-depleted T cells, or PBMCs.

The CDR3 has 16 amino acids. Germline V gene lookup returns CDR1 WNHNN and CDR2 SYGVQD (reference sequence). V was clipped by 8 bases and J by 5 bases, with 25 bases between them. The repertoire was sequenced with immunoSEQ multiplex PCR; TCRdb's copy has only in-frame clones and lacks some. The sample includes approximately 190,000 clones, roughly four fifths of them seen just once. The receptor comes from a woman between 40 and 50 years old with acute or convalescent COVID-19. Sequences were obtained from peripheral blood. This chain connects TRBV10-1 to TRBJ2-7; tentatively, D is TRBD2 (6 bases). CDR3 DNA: TGCGCCAGCCCCTTCCAGGAACGGGGGAAACCGGACGAGCAGTACTTC. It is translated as CASPFQERGKPDEQYF.